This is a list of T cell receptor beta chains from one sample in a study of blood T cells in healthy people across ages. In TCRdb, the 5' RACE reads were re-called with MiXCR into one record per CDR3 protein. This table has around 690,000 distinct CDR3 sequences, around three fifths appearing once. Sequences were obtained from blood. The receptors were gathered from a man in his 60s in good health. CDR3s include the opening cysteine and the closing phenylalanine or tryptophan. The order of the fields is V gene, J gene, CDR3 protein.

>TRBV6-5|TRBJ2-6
CASSYSMRQGAVRANVLTF
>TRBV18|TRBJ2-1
CASSPPNGRRNEQFF
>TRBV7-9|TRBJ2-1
CASSVENEQFF
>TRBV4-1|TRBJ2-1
CASSPGLATKETQFF
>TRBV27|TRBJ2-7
CASSLSSGQLSYEQYF
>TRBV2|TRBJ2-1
CASRVSNTYNEQFF
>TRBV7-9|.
CASSLWVGGPKNIQYF
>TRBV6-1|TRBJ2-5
CASSDTWKETQYF
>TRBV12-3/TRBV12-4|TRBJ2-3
CASSFPSGGASTDTQYF
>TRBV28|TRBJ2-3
CASSLLSGPRPEDTQYF
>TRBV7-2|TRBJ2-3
CASSGGQGPSTDTQYF
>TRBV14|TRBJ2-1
CASSPSSGGVWDEQFF
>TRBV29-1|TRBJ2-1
CSVLGGGEQFF
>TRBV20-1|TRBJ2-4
CSADDSGGAKNIQYF
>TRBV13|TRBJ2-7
CASSPPAGGLHEQYF
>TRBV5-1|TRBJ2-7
CASSDGTPPKSYEQYF
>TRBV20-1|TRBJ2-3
CSALSFSGGSTDTQYF
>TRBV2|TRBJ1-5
CASSPTVYNQPQHF
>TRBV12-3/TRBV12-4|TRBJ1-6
CASSLRSTLHF
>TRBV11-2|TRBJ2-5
CASSPDWQETQYF
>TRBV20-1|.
CSAGRASGPEETQYF
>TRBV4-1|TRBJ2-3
CASSQDGDRSDTQYF
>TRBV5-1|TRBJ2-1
CASSLELGDEQFF
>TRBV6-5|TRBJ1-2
CASSYSILRNYDYTF
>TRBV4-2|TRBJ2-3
CASSQGVTRISTDTQYF
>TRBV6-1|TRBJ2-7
CASNDRASYNEQYF
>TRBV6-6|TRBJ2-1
CASRPGLGNNEQFF
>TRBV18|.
CASSPRAETQYF
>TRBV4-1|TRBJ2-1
CASSQDITSGGNEQFF
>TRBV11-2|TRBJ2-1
CASSLERTGGNEQFF
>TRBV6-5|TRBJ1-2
CASRPPGGRGNYGYTF
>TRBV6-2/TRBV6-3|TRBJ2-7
CASRDGEQYF
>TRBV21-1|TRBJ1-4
CASSPPQDRYNEKLFF
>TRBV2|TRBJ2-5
CASSESGQVGETQYF
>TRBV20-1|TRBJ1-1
CSARGTDRGGTEAFF
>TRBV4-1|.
CASSHRPGQGYYEQYF
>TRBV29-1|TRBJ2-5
CSVSREQETQYF
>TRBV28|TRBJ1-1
CASSLRTGQGDAEAFF
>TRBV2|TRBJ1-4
CASSAGDGEKLFF
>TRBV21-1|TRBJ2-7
CASSNKQYF
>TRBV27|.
CASSLSTEYEQYF
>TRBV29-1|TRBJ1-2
CSVVGQGIWGYTF
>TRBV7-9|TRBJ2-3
CASSPRWGGRDTQYF
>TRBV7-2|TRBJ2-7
CASSLVGSASSYNEQYF
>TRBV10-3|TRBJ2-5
CAISELESRKETQYF
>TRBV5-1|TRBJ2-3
CASSFGESADTQYF
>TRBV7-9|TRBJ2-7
CASSLVIHEQYF
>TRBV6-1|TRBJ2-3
CASSEGANPDTQYF
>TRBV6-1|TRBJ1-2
CASINRGINYGYTF
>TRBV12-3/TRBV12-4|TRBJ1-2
CASTQTGPNGYTF
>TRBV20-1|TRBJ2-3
CSAPEGGKDTQYF
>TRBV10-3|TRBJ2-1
CAISESSREADNEQFF
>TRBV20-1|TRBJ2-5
CRAPGKVEAQYF
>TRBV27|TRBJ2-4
CATKRNDIQYF
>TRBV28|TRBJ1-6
CASTDGQNNSPLHF
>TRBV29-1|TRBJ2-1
CSVETFGVGRQFF
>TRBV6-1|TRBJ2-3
CATQGLASTDTQYF